This T cell receptor beta chain stems from a study of T cell responses to AZD1222 COVID-19 vaccine. Overall study findings and caveats: A mostly white British donor set with more females was recruited, and clonal diversity was possibly underestimated. The number of AZD1222 recipients seropositive at baseline was only five or six. Nearly half of the spike-specific TCRs reportedly recognize variant regions that carry no mutations.

V was pared by 6 bases and J by 0 bases, with 14 bases between. Germline CDR1 and CDR2: MGHDK and SYGVNS. The CDR3 runs to 15 residues. This table comes from immunoSEQ multiplex PCR, and its TCRdb copy is limited to in-frame clones, with some not included. The sample includes 80,000 or so clones, approximately 83% of them seen just once. Timing groups of about 4 and about 12 weeks for second doses were pooled. In regard to this clone: Its antigen is as yet unknown.

This chain connects TRBV25-1 to TRBJ1-1, with a weak D call TRBD1 (5 bases). The source was peripheral blood, collected 28 days after the second AZD1222 dose. The sequence was obtained from an adult who received the AZD1222 COVID-19 vaccine. The CDR3 DNA is TGTGCCAGCAGCCGGGACGTCGTCATGAACACTGAAGCTTTCTTT. Amino acids: CASSRDVVMNTEAFF.